The rows below give T cell receptor beta chains drawn from one sample of a study of cytomegalovirus exposure and HLA in healthy donors. The assay was immunoSEQ multiplex PCR, and TCRdb's table has in-frame clones only and misses some. The sample consists of around 150,000 clones, around 85% of them appearing once. The source material was PBMCs. Receptors originate from a man aged 25 to 40 in good health and CMV-seropositive. CDR3s include the opening cysteine and the closing phenylalanine or tryptophan. A D gene is named only where the DNA matches it firmly. For some rows the clone size is stated as once, few or many, or as a class when expanded; others skip it.

v_call	j_call	d_call	clone_size	cdr3_nt	cdr3_aa
TRBV5-1	TRBJ2-6	-	-	TGCGCCAGCAGCCTTAGGGGGAGCTCTGGGGCCAACGTCCTGACTTTC	CASSLRGSSGANVLTF
TRBV6-4	TRBJ2-7	-	-	TGTGCCAGTCACAGGGCCTCCTACGAGCAGTACTTC	CASHRASYEQYF
TRBV6-5	TRBJ1-2	TRBD1	-	TGTGCCAGCAGCCCTGGGACAGCTAACTATGGCTACACCTTC	CASSPGTANYGYTF
TRBV4-3	TRBJ2-7	-	-	TGCGCCAGCAGCCAAGATACAGGGAACGAGCAGTACTTC	CASSQDTGNEQYF
TRBV14	TRBJ2-2	TRBD1	-	TGTGCCAGCAGCCATAGGAAAGGTAGCGACAGGGACACCGGGGAGCTGTTTTTT	CASSHRKGSDRDTGELFF
TRBV19	TRBJ1-2	TRBD1	few	TGTGCCAGTAGTATCCGGGACAGGATATATGGCTACACCTTC	CASSIRDRIYGYTF
TRBV6-5	TRBJ2-2	-	once	TGTGCCAGCAGTTACCGCAGGACATGGCCCGGGGAGCTGTTTTTT	CASSYRRTWPGELFF
TRBV11-2	TRBJ2-1	TRBD2	-	TGTGCCAGCAGCTCACCTAGCGGGGGGCAAAATGAGCAGTTCTTC	CASSSPSGGQNEQFF
TRBV27	TRBJ2-7	TRBD2	-	TGTGCCAGCAGTGCCGTGGGAGGGGAAGGAATTGTAGGATACGAGCAGTACTTC	CASSAVGGEGIVGYEQYF
TRBV11-2	TRBJ2-7	-	once	TGTGCCAGCAGCTTTTCCCCTTCGGGGATCACCTACGAGCAGTACTTC	CASSFSPSGITYEQYF
TRBV7-3	TRBJ2-2	TRBD2	-	TGTGCCAGCAGCTTTACCGAGCGGGGGGGCAGTGGCACCGGGGAGCTGTTTTTT	CASSFTERGGSGTGELFF
TRBV4-3	TRBJ2-5	TRBD1	-	TGCGCCAGCAGCCAAGGGGCGCCAGGGGGCGGAGAGACCCAGTACTTC	CASSQGAPGGGETQYF
TRBV5-6	TRBJ2-4	-	-	TGTGCCAGCAGCTTGGTTCGCGGGGAGAAAAACATTCAGTACTTC	CASSLVRGEKNIQYF
TRBV4-3	TRBJ2-6	-	-	TGCGCCAGCAGCCTACTCACGGGGTCTGGGGCCAACGTCCTGACTTTC	CASSLLTGSGANVLTF
TRBV5-1	TRBJ2-3	TRBD2	-	TGCGCCAGCAGCTTTAGCGGGGGGACCACAGATACGCAGTATTTT	CASSFSGGTTDTQYF
TRBV29-1	TRBJ2-2	TRBD2	-	TGCAGCGCTACGAAACGGGCGGGGGTCACTTTGGAGAACACCGGGGAGCTGTTTTTT	CSATKRAGVTLENTGELFF
TRBV29-1	TRBJ1-1	-	-	TGCAGCGTTGATCCGGTCGTGAACACTGAAGCTTTCTTT	CSVDPVVNTEAFF
TRBV7-2	TRBJ1-4	TRBD1	-	TGTGCCAGCAGCCTCAGGGGGCAGGAAAAACTGTTTTTT	CASSLRGQEKLFF
TRBV11-2	TRBJ1-1	-	-	TGTGCCAGCAGCTTTATGAGGTCCTCGGGGTCTTTCTTT	CASSFMRSSGSFF
TRBV18	TRBJ1-1	TRBD1	-	TGTGCCAGCTCACCACAGACAGGGGAGGGCACTGAAGCTTTCTTT	CASSPQTGEGTEAFF
TRBV7-9	TRBJ1-1	-	-	TGTGCCAGCAGCCCGGGAAGGACTGAAGCTTTCTTT	CASSPGRTEAFF
TRBV11-2	TRBJ2-1	-	-	TGTGCCAGCAGCCCCTTTCTCGAGCAGTTCTTC	CASSPFLEQFF
TRBV30	TRBJ1-2	-	-	TGTGCCTGGAGCACTAGAGGTTGGGATGGCTACACCTTC	CAWSTRGWDGYTF
TRBV7-9	TRBJ2-3	TRBD2	-	TGTGCCACCGGGAGCGGGGGGCGGGTCACAGATACGCAGTATTTT	CATGSGGRVTDTQYF
TRBV5-4	TRBJ2-1	-	-	TGTGCCAGCAGCTTACAGGACAGCACATTCAATGAGCAGTTCTTC	CASSLQDSTFNEQFF
TRBV27	TRBJ1-4	TRBD1	-	TGTGCCAGCAGTTTGGGGGCGGGGACAGCCTATAATGAAAAACTGTTTTTT	CASSLGAGTAYNEKLFF
TRBV19	TRBJ1-6	TRBD1	-	TGTGCCACCGCGACAGGGGCCAATTCACCCCTCCACTTT	CATATGANSPLHF
TRBV7-3	TRBJ2-1	TRBD2	-	TGTGCCAGCAGTCGGGGGGGGGTTAATGAGCAGTTCTTC	CASSRGGVNEQFF
TRBV7-2	TRBJ1-2	-	-	TGTGCCAGCAGCTTAGCGGGACTCGACTATGGCTACACCTTC	CASSLAGLDYGYTF
TRBV28	TRBJ2-7	TRBD2	-	TGTGCCAGCAGTGGGGGGGCCTACGAGCAGTACTTC	CASSGGAYEQYF
TRBV18	TRBJ1-5	-	-	TGTGCCAGCTCACAGAAGACAGGATTCGTGGTGGCCCAGCATTTT	CASSQKTGFVVAQHF
TRBV7-2	TRBJ2-3	-	-	TGTGCCAGCAGCTTAAACGGGGTATCTTTAACTAGCACAGATACGCAGTATTTT	CASSLNGVSLTSTDTQYF
TRBV6-4	TRBJ2-1	TRBD2	-	TGTGCCAGCAGCCCCGGGACTAGCGGGGGTTGGTTCTTC	CASSPGTSGGWFF
TRBV30	TRBJ1-5	TRBD1	-	TGTGCCTGGTCGGACAGGAATAATCAGCCCCAGCATTTT	CAWSDRNNQPQHF
TRBV5-4	TRBJ2-3	TRBD1	once	TGTGCCAGCAGCTCGGGACAGGGGAGGGTGACAGATACGCAGTATTTT	CASSSGQGRVTDTQYF
TRBV4-3	TRBJ2-7	TRBD2	-	TGCGCCAGCAGCACCATAGCGGGGGGTGGCTACGAGCAGTACTTC	CASSTIAGGGYEQYF
TRBV15	TRBJ1-1	-	-	TGTGCCACCAGCAGAGAATACGGGACACCCGAAGCTTTCTTT	CATSREYGTPEAFF